The entry that follows covers one T cell receptor beta chain sequence. The data derive from a study of blood T cell repertoires in COVID-19. CDR3 length: 13 residues. Germline CDR1 reads MDHEN; CDR2 reads SYDVKM. Between the trimmed V and J ends, which lost 5 bases and 9 bases, there was a span of 13 bases. Generated by immunoSEQ multiplex PCR, the TCRdb table keeps only in-frame clones and is missing some. The sample includes over 200,000 clones, approximately 86% of them seen just once. Sequenced material: peripheral blood. The clonotype originates from a man between 18 and 35 years old with active or convalescent COVID-19. The chain employs TRBV28 and TRBJ2-2, with a weak D call TRBD2 (6 bases). This CDR3 is CASSPPTSRELFF. In DNA, the CDR3 is TGTGCCAGCAGTCCCCCCACTAGCAGGGAGCTGTTTTTT. The full variable domain, with the rest looked up from reference TRBV28 and TRBJ2-2, is DVKVTQSSRYLVKRTGEKVFLECVQDMDHENMFWYRQDPGLGLRLIYFSYDVKMKEKGDIPEGYSVSREKKERFSLILESASTNQTSMYLCASSPPTSRELFFGEGSRLTVL.